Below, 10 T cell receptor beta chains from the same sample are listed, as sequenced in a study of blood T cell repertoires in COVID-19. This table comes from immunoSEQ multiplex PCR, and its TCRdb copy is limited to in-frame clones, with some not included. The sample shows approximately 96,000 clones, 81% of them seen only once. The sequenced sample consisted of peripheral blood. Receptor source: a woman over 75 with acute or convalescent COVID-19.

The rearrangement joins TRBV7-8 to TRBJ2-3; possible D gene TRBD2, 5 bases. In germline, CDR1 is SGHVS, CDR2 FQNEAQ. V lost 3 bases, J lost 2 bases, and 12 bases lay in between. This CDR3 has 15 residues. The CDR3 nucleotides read TGTGCCAGCAGCTTTGCGGCGGGCCTCACAGATACGCAGTATTTT. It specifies CASSFAAGLTDTQYF.

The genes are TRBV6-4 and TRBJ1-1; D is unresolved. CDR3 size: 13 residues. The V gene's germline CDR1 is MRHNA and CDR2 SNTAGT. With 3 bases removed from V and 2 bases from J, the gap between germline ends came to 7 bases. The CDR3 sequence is CASSEQLNTEAFF. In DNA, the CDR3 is TGTGCCAGCAGTGAACAACTAAACACTGAAGCTTTCTTT.

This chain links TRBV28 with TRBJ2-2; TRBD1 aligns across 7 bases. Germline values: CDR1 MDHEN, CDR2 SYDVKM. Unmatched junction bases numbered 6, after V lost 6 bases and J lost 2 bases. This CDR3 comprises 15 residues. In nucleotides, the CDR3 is TGTGCCAGCAGCCGGGGACAGTACAACACCGGGGAGCTGTTTTTT. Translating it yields CASSRGQYNTGELFF.

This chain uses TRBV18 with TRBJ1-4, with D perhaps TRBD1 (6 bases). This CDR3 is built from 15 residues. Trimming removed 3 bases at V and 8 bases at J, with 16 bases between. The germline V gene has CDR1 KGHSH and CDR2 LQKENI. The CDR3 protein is CASSPEDRPGEKLFF. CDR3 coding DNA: TGTGCCAGCTCACCGGAGGACAGACCGGGAGAAAAACTGTTTTTT.

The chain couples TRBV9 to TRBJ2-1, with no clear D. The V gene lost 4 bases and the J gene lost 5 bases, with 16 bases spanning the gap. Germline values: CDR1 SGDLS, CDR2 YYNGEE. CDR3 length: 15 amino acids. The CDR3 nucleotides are TGTGCCAGCAGCCTCCTCCCCCAGGTAAACAATGAGCAGTTCTTC. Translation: CASSLLPQVNNEQFF.

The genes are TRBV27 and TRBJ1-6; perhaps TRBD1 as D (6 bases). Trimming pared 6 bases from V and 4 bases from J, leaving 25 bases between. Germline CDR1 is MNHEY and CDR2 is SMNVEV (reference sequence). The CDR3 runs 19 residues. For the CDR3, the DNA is TGTGCCAGCAGACCCTTCACCGGCCGGGGGGCCCAATATAATTCACCCCTCCACTTT. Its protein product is CASRPFTGRGAQYNSPLHF.

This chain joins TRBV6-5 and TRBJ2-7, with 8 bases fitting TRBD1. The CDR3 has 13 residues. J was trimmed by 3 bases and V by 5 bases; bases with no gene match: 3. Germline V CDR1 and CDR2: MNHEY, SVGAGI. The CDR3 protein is CASSRGTGYEQYF. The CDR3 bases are TGTGCCAGCAGTCGGGGGACAGGCTACGAGCAGTACTTC.

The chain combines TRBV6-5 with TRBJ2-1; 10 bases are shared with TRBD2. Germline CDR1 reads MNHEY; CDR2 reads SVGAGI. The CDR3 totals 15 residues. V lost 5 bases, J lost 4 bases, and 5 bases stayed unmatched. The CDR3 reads CASSTSGTEYNEQFF. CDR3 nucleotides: TGTGCCAGCAGTACTAGCGGGACAGAGTACAATGAGCAGTTCTTC.

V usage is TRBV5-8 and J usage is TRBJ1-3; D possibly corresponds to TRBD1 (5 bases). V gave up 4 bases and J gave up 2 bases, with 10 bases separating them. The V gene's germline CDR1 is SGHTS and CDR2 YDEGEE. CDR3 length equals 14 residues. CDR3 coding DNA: TGTGCCAGCAGCCGGGGCGGGACTGGAAACACCATATATTTT. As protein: CASSRGGTGNTIYF.

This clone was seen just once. Here the CDR3 DNA reads TGTGCCATCGGCTCCCCTAGGGGGGGGACACTGACTGAAGCTTTCTTT. Translation: CAIGSPRGGTLTEAFF. This chain connects TRBV10-3 to TRBJ1-1; a possible D gene is TRBD1 (6 bases). Germline CDR1 is ENHRY and CDR2 is SYGVKD. V lost 8 bases, J lost 5 bases, and 24 bases lay in between. The CDR3 covers 16 residues.